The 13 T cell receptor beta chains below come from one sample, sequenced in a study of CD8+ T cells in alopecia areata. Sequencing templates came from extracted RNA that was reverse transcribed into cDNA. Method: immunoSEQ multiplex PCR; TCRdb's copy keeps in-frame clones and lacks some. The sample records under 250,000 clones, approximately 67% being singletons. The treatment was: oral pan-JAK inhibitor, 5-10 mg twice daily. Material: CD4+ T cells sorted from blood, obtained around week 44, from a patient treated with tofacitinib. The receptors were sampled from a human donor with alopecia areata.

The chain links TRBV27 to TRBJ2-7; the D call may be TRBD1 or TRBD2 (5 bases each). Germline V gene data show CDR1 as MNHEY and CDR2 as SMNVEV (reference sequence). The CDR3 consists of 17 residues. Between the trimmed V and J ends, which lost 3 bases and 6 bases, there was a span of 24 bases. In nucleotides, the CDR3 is TGTGCCAGCAGTTTTGAGGGACCCTCGGGGAACCTACTCGAGCAGTACTTC. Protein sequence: CASSFEGPSGNLLEQYF.

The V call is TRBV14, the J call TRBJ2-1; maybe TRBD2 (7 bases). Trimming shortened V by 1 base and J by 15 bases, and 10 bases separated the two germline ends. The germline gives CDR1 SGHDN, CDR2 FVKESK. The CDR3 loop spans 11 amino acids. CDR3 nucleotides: TGTGCCAGCAGCCAAGGGGGGGGCATGTTCTTC. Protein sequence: CASSQGGGMFF.

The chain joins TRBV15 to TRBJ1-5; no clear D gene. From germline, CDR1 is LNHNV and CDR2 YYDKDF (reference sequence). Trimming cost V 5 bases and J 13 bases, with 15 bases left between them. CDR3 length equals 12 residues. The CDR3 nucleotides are TGTGCCACCAGCGGCCCCCGGGATCTTCAGCATTTT. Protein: CATSGPRDLQHF.

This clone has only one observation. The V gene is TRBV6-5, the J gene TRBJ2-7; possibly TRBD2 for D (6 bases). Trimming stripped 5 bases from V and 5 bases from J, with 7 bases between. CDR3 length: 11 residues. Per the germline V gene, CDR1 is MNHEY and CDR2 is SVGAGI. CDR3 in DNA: TGTGCCAGCAGTCGGGGGAACGAGCAGTACTTC. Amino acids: CASSRGNEQYF.

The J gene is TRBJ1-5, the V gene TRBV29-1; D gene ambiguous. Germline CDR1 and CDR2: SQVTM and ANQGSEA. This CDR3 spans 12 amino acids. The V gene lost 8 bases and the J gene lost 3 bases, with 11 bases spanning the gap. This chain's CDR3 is CSPPKANQPQHF. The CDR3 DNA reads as TGCAGCCCCCCAAAGGCCAATCAGCCCCAGCATTTT.

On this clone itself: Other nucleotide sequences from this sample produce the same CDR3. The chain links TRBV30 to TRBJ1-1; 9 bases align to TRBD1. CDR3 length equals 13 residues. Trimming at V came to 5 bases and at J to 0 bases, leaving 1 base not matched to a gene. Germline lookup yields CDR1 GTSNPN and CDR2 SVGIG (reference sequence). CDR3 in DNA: TGTGCCTGGGGGACAGGGTTGAACACTGAAGCTTTCTTT. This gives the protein CAWGTGLNTEAFF.

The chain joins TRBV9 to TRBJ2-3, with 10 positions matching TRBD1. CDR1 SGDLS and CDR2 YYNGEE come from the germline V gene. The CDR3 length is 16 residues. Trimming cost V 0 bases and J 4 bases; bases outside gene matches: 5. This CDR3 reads CASSVEGTGVPDTQYF. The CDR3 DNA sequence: TGTGCCAGCAGCGTAGAAGGGACAGGGGTCCCAGATACGCAGTATTTT.

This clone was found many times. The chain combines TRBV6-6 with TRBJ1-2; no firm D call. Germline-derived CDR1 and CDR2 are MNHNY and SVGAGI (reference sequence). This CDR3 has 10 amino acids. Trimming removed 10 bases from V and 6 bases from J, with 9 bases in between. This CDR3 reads CATSRDGYTF. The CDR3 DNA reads TGTGCCACCTCGAGGGATGGCTACACCTTC.

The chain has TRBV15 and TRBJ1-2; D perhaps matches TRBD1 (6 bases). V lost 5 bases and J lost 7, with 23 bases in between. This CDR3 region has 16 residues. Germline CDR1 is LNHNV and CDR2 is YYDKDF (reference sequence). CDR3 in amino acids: CATSERSDSLPRGYTF. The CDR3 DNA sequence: TGTGCCACCAGCGAACGATCGGACAGCCTCCCTCGTGGCTACACCTTC.

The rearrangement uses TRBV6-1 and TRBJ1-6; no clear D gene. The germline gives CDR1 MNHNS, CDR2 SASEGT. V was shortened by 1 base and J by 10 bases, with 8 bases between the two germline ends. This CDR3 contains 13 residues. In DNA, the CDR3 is TGTGCCAGCAGTGAAGGCCAGGACTCACCCCTCCACTTT. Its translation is CASSEGQDSPLHF.

CDR3 sequence reads: CAWSASGTGDQPQHF. In DNA form, the CDR3 reads TGTGCCTGGAGTGCTTCCGGGACAGGGGACCAGCCCCAGCATTTT. The V call is TRBV30, the J call TRBJ1-5, with 10 positions matching TRBD1. V shed 1 base, J shed 7 bases, and the junction held 7 bases outside the gene matches. Germline V CDR1 and CDR2: GTSNPN, SVGIG (reference sequence). This CDR3 comprises 15 residues.

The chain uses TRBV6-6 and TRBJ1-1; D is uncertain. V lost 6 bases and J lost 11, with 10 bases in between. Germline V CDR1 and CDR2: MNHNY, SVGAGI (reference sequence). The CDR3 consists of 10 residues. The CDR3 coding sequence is TGTGCCAGCAGCTCGGAGAGCGCTTTCTTT. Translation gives CASSSESAFF.

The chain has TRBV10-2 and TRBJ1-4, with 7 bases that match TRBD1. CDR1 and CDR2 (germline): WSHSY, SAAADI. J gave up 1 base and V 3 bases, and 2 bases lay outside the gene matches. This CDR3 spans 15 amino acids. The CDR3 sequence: CASSDRGGTNEKLFF. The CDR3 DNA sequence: TGCGCCAGCAGTGACAGGGGGGGAACTAATGAAAAACTGTTTTTT.